These T cell receptor beta chains were read from a single sample in a study of post-analysis software for immune sequencing data. MiXCR was run by TCRdb on the PCR reads, yielding one entry per CDR3 protein. The sample yields 500,000 to 600,000 distinct CDR3 sequences, 44% seen once. The specimen was blood. The receptors come from a girl aged 10-17 years with multiple sclerosis. CDR3s include the opening cysteine and the closing phenylalanine or tryptophan. The D gene is left open where the match is weak. Clone size is not always given. Where it is, it says once, few, many or a class for expanded clones.

V,size,J,D,DNA,CDR3
TRBV6-6,few,TRBJ2-6,TRBD1,TGTGCCAGCAGTTACCGAGGGGGCACAGGGGCCAACGTCCTGACTTTC,CASSYRGGTGANVLTF
TRBV29-1,.,TRBJ2-2,.,TGCAGCGTTGAAGAGGCCCTGAGGACGCTGTTTTTT,CSVEEALRTLFF
TRBV12-3/TRBV12-4,.,TRBJ2-7,TRBD2,TGTGCCAGCAGTCCCCTAGCGGGAGGGCCCTCCGAGCAGTACTTC,CASSPLAGGPSEQYF
TRBV12-3/TRBV12-4,.,TRBJ2-5,.,TGTGCCAGCAGTTTGTCTCCGGGTAAAGAGACCCAGTACTTC,CASSLSPGKETQYF
TRBV29-1,.,TRBJ1-2,TRBD1,TGCAGCGTTTCGGACAGGGTGGTAGGCTACACCTTC,CSVSDRVVGYTF
TRBV5-1,.,TRBJ1-5,.,TGCGCCAGCAGCTTGTTAGGGGCGAGCAATCAGCCCCAGCATTTT,CASSLLGASNQPQHF
TRBV4-2,few,TRBJ1-5,.,TGTGCCAGCAGCCAAGATGGACAGACCAATCAGCCCCAGCATTTT,CASSQDGQTNQPQHF
TRBV7-9,.,TRBJ2-7,TRBD2,TGTGCCAGCAACCACATGACTAGCAAGTCTGACGAGCAGTACTTC,CASNHMTSKSDEQYF
TRBV29-1,.,TRBJ2-7,TRBD1,TGCAGCGTTGAAGTGGACCACAGGGGGTCCTACGAGCAGTACTTC,CSVEVDHRGSYEQYF
TRBV12-3/TRBV12-4,.,TRBJ2-1,TRBD2,TGTGCCAGCAGTTTTCGAGTAGCGGGAGTTGGGGATGAGCAGTTCTTC,CASSFRVAGVGDEQFF
TRBV4-2,few,TRBJ1-1,.,TGTGCCAGCAGCCCCACGACCACTGGGAACACTGAAGCTTTCTTT,CASSPTTTGNTEAFF
TRBV2,once,TRBJ2-4,.,TGTGCCAGCATACAGGGAGGAAGAGACATTCAGTACTTC,CASIQGGRDIQYF
TRBV6-5,few,TRBJ2-7,TRBD1,TGTGCCAGCAGTTACTCCGGGACAGCTTCCGAGCAGTACTTC,CASSYSGTASEQYF
TRBV12-3/TRBV12-4,few,TRBJ1-2,.,TGTGCCAGCAGTTTAAGGGTCTATGGCTACACCTTC,CASSLRVYGYTF
TRBV2,.,TRBJ2-1,.,TGTGCCAGCAGTGTAAGAGGACAGGGAGGGGATGAGCAGTTCTTC,CASSVRGQGGDEQFF
TRBV7-2,.,TRBJ1-2,.,TGTGCCAGCAGCCAGTTAGGGCAGGGAGGTGGCTACACCTTC,CASSQLGQGGGYTF
TRBV5-1,.,TRBJ2-1,TRBD2,TGCGCCAGCAGCTTGGGCGGGACTAGCGGGGATGAGCAGTTCTTC,CASSLGGTSGDEQFF
TRBV12-3/TRBV12-4,.,TRBJ1-1,.,TGTGCCAGCAGTTTGTCGCTGGATAGCACTGAAGCTTTCTTT,CASSLSLDSTEAFF
TRBV20-1,once,TRBJ2-3,.,TGCAGTGCTACTCTGGCGCGCACAGATACGCAGTATTTT,CSATLARTDTQYF
TRBV5-1,.,TRBJ2-7,TRBD1,TGCGCCAGCAGCTTGACAGGGGGGATCACCTACGAGCAGTACTTC,CASSLTGGITYEQYF
TRBV19,.,TRBJ2-1,.,TGTGCCAGTTACGGGGGCATGGGGAATGAGCAGTTCTTC,CASYGGMGNEQFF
TRBV7-8,.,TRBJ2-1,.,TGTGCCAGCAGCTCAGGGGCGACTCACAATGAGCAGTTCTTC,CASSSGATHNEQFF
TRBV6-6,.,TRBJ1-2,.,TGTGCCAGCAGTTTGACAAGTTTGACTGTCTATCGCTACACCTTC,CASSLTSLTVYRYTF
TRBV20-1,.,TRBJ2-1,.,TGCAGTGCTAGCCAACGGATCGGTCCCTACAATGAGCAGTTCTTC,CSASQRIGPYNEQFF
TRBV14,.,TRBJ2-1,.,TGTGCCAGCAGCCAAGGCAGATACAATGAGCAGTTCTTC,CASSQGRYNEQFF
TRBV5-8,.,TRBJ2-7,TRBD2,TGTGCCAGCAGCTTGGGAGGACTAGCGGGAGAAAGGTACTTC,CASSLGGLAGERYF
TRBV10-3,.,TRBJ2-3,TRBD1,TGTGCCATCAGTTCGGGACAGGGGATAACTCAGGGCGATACGCGGTATTTT,CAISSGQGITQGDTRYF
TRBV27,few,TRBJ2-1,.,TGTGCCAGCAGTTTGCTCGGACTGAATGAGCAGTTCTTC,CASSLLGLNEQFF
TRBV20-1,.,TRBJ2-5,.,TGCAGTGCTAGTTCGCCCAGCGGAAACCCAGAGACCCAGTACTTC,CSASSPSGNPETQYF
TRBV6-5,once,TRBJ2-1,.,TGTGCCAGCATCAACACAGGGGGGGATGAGCAGTTCTTC,CASINTGGDEQFF
TRBV4-1,few,TRBJ2-4,.,TGCGCCAGCAGCCAAGGGGGAGCCAAAAACATTCAGTACTTC,CASSQGGAKNIQYF
TRBV4-1,.,TRBJ2-3,TRBD2,TGCGCCAGCAGCCAAGCTAGCGGGTTAGGAGATACGCAGTATTTT,CASSQASGLGDTQYF
TRBV7-9,.,TRBJ1-2,.,TGTGCCAGCAGCTCCCACCCCACAGGGAAACCCCGAGGCGGCTACACCTTC,CASSSHPTGKPRGGYTF
TRBV9,.,TRBJ2-7,TRBD2,TGTGCCAGCAGCTCCGGGACTAGCGGGGGGGCAGAAGCCTACGAGCAGTACTTC,CASSSGTSGGAEAYEQYF
TRBV7-8,.,TRBJ2-7,.,TGTGCCAGCAGCTTAGCGCCTCGGGCAGGGTTTACCTACGAGCAGTACTTC,CASSLAPRAGFTYEQYF
TRBV6-5,.,TRBJ2-2,.,TGTGCCAGCAGTTACTCGAGCCGGCCCACCGGGGAGCTGTTTTTT,CASSYSSRPTGELFF
TRBV5-1,.,TRBJ2-5,.,TGCGCCAGCAGCCACGGACACAGGGACCGGGAGACCCAGTACTTC,CASSHGHRDRETQYF
TRBV5-1,.,TRBJ2-1,TRBD1,TGCGCCAGCAGCTTGGGACAGGGGGCGGGGAATGAGCAGTTCTTC,CASSLGQGAGNEQFF
TRBV2,.,TRBJ2-7,.,TGTGCCAGCAGTCCACGTCGAGGGAGCTCCTACGAGCAGTACTTC,CASSPRRGSSYEQYF
TRBV15,few,TRBJ2-7,.,TGTGCCACCAGCAGAGATAAGGGTTACGAGCAGTACTTC,CATSRDKGYEQYF
TRBV20-1,.,TRBJ1-2,TRBD1,TGCAGTGCTACTACAGGGGGCGCGCGTGGCTACACCTTC,CSATTGGARGYTF
TRBV30,.,TRBJ2-7,.,TGTGCCTGGAGTCGAGGGGTCACCAACGAGCAGTACTTC,CAWSRGVTNEQYF
TRBV29-1,few,TRBJ2-5,.,TGCAGCGTTTCCCCAGGGGTGGAGACCCAGTACTTC,CSVSPGVETQYF